What follows is one TCR beta chain and its context. Its antigen is currently unknown. The data were taken from a study of OX40 agonist ivuxolimab in advanced cancers. Study-wide background: All patients had ivuxolimab intravenously every 2 weeks at 0.01 to 10 mg/kg.

Study-wide findings and caveats: CD8+ T cells were the subset that, on average, had more expanded clones than CD4+. Low normalized T-cell clonal expansion also characterized some of the nonresponders. Antigens targeted by the expanded peripheral T cells were not determined.

The assay was immunoSEQ multiplex PCR, and TCRdb's table has in-frame clones only and misses some. The table records about 63,000 clones, 90% to 95% of them present only once. V was pared by 2 bases and J by 1 base, with 1 base of the junction left unmatched. Per the germline V gene, CDR1 is MNHEY and CDR2 is SMNVEV (reference sequence). The CDR3 length is 14 residues. The material sequenced was CD4+ or CD8+ T cells sorted from blood, taken in a trial of the OX40 agonist ivuxolimab. The chain carries TRBV27 and TRBJ1-2; 7 positions match TRBD1. The sequence was collected from an adult with an advanced solid tumor such as melanoma, head and neck, liver or kidney cancer. The CDR3, as DNA: TGTGCCAGCAGTTTAGACAGGGTTAACTATGGCTACACCTTC. Protein sequence: CASSLDRVNYGYTF.